These T cell receptor beta chains were read from a single sample in a study of monozygotic twins with inflammatory bowel disease. Each CDR3 protein gets one entry in TCRdb, which reprocessed the 5' RACE reads and gives no DNA. The listing records approximately 400,000 distinct CDR3 sequences. The specimen was blood. The receptors derive from a human donor with ulcerative colitis or Crohn's disease, or a healthy co-twin of an affected twin (not recorded which). CDR3s include the opening cysteine and the closing phenylalanine or tryptophan.

v_call: TRBV29-1; j_call: TRBJ2-3; cdr3_aa: CSALLAGEKQYF
v_call: TRBV5-8; j_call: TRBJ1-2; cdr3_aa: CASSVRVSMDNYGYTF
v_call: TRBV28; j_call: TRBJ2-5; cdr3_aa: CASRSLAGGLETQYF
v_call: TRBV7-8; j_call: TRBJ1-1; cdr3_aa: CASSLAGWGMNTEAFF
v_call: TRBV7-2; j_call: TRBJ2-3; cdr3_aa: CASSPKVFGPHTDTQYF
v_call: TRBV27; j_call: TRBJ2-1; cdr3_aa: CASSPAAGYGEQFF
v_call: TRBV12-3/TRBV12-4; j_call: TRBJ1-1; cdr3_aa: CASTRGPGAFF
v_call: TRBV25-1; j_call: TRBJ2-7; cdr3_aa: CASTTRGLPYEQYF
v_call: TRBV5-4; j_call: TRBJ1-1; cdr3_aa: CASSTVGGRTEAFF
v_call: TRBV7-2; j_call: TRBJ1-2; cdr3_aa: CASRRDSSVSGGYTF
v_call: TRBV7-2; j_call: TRBJ1-3; cdr3_aa: CASRSQPGNTIYF
v_call: TRBV28; j_call: TRBJ2-3; cdr3_aa: CASSTSGGSDTQYF
v_call: TRBV11-2; j_call: TRBJ2-1; cdr3_aa: CASSPSGRGGPEQFF
v_call: TRBV14; j_call: TRBJ2-1; cdr3_aa: CASSQDSPDRASYNEQFF
v_call: TRBV11-2; j_call: TRBJ2-1; cdr3_aa: CASSLRASGSREQFF
v_call: TRBV24-1; j_call: TRBJ2-1; cdr3_aa: CATSDPKRNEQFF
v_call: TRBV20-1; j_call: TRBJ1-6; cdr3_aa: CSGHRVLGSPLHF
v_call: TRBV5-4; j_call: TRBJ2-3; cdr3_aa: CASSLAKGGGRADTQYF
v_call: TRBV5-4; j_call: TRBJ2-3; cdr3_aa: CASSPAGVGTDTQYF
v_call: TRBV28; j_call: TRBJ1-2; cdr3_aa: CASSFLGATLGYTF
v_call: TRBV5-1; j_call: TRBJ1-6; cdr3_aa: CASRQGSGTENSPLHF
v_call: TRBV30; j_call: TRBJ2-2; cdr3_aa: CAWIFAGRNTGELFF
v_call: TRBV19; j_call: TRBJ1-2; cdr3_aa: CASSIPPLRGDGYTF